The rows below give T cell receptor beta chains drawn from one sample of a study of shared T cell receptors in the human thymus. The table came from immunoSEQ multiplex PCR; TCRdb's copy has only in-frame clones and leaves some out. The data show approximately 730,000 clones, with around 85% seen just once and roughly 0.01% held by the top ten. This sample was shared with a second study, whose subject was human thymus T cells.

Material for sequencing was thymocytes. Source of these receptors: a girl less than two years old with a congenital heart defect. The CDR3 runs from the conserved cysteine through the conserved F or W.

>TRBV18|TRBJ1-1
CASSPGRWETEAFF
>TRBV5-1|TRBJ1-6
CASSRTGCDNSPLHF
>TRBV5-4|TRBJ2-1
CASSFRDRGRGIGNEQFF
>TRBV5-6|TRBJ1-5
CASSLAQGPLYSNQPQHF
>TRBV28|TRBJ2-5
CASSFLAGGLLQETQYF
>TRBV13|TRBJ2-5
CASSLGLGLAGSQETQYF
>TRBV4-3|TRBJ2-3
CASSQVTAGGPDTDTQYF
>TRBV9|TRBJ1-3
CASSATGGRNTIYF
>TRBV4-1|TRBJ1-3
CASSQDLGTGNGNTIYF
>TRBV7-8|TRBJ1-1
CASSMGQSMNTEAFF
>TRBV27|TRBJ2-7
CASSLGGSYEQYF
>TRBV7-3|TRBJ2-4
CASSQGQAAKNIQYF
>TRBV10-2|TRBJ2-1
CASSGQNEQFF
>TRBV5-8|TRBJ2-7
CANSQTGTGVASEQYF
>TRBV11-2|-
CASSLDRKGGRYEQYF
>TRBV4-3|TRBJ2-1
CASSQEFAGGRFGEQFF
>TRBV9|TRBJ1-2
CASSPRGRGEVDGYTF
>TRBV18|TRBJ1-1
CASSPYGGAEAFF
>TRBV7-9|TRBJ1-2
CASSLTDGYTF
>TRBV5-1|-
CASSWDSLGTYEQYF
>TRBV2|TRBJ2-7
CASSDISEVGGGYEEQYF
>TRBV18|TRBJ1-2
CASSRQGRGYTF